These 10 T cell receptor beta chains were sequenced from one sample in a study of technical replicates of blood from a handful of donors. Profiled with immunoSEQ multiplex PCR; TCRdb holds only in-frame clones, not every one. The table has around 100,000 clones, nearly 96% seen once. Material for sequencing was T cells isolated from PBMCs. The source is a human donor in good health.

V is TRBV28 and J is TRBJ2-7, with 8 positions matching TRBD1. The J segment lost 3 bases and the V segment lost 10 bases, leaving 14 bases of the junction unmatched. Looked up from germline, CDR1 is MDHEN and CDR2 is SYDVKM. The CDR3 length is 15 residues. The CDR3 sequence is CATSRGLPDGYEQYF. The CDR3 coding sequence is TGTGCCACCTCCAGGGGGCTCCCCGACGGCTACGAGCAGTACTTC.

The chain recombines TRBV7-9 with TRBJ2-5, with TRBD2 matching over 8 bases. The length of the CDR3 is 17 residues. Germline lookup yields CDR1 SEHNR and CDR2 FQNEAQ (reference sequence). J was trimmed by 1 base and V by 5 bases; bases with no gene match: 12. This chain's CDR3 is CASSLRTSRPLQETQYF. CDR3 nucleotide sequence: TGTGCCAGCAGCCTCCGGACTAGCAGACCGCTCCAAGAGACCCAGTACTTC. Combining the CDR3 with reference TRBV7-9 and TRBJ2-5 gives the whole variable domain DTGVSQNPRHKITKRGQNVTFRCDPISEHNRLYWYRQTLGQGPEFLTYFQNEAQLEKSRLLSDRFSAERPKGSFSTLEIQRTEQGDSAMYLCASSLRTSRPLQETQYFGPGTRLLVL.

The CDR3 protein is CASSSRSGRVAYEQYF. Here the CDR3 DNA reads TGTGCCAGCAGCTCGCGCAGCGGGAGGGTCGCCTACGAGCAGTACTTC. The chain employs TRBV5-4 and TRBJ2-7; 10 bases align to TRBD2. Trimming at V came to 3 bases and at J to 2 bases, leaving 8 bases not matched to a gene. The V gene's germline CDR1 is SGHNT and CDR2 YYREEE (reference sequence). The CDR3 runs 16 residues.

The V call is TRBV9, the J call TRBJ1-3; TRBD1 matches at 7 bases. The germline CDR1 and CDR2 sequences are SGDLS and YYNGEE. The CDR3 sequence is 14 residues long. Losses at the gene ends were 6 bases for V and 2 bases for J; bases not matched to a gene: 5. This CDR3 reads CASTGQEAGNTIYF. The CDR3 DNA follows: TGTGCCAGCACCGGACAGGAGGCTGGAAACACCATATATTTT.

The gene calls are TRBV21-1 and TRBJ2-7; the table's TRBD2 call for D was not verified on the DNA. TRBV21-1 has pseudogene status. The CDR3 consists of 15 residues. The CDR3, as DNA: TGTGCCAGCAGCAAAGGGGAGGTGGGGTCCTACGAGCAGTACTTC. Translation gives CASSKGEVGSYEQYF.

This chain links TRBV5-6 with TRBJ1-1; D is undetermined. The CDR3 loop spans 14 amino acids. V lost 4 bases and J 0 bases, leaving 10 bases between the germline ends. Germline CDR1 and CDR2: SGHDT and YYEEEE. In nucleotides, the CDR3 is TGTGCCAGCAGCCCTATACGGTTGAACACTGAAGCTTTCTTT. This encodes CASSPIRLNTEAFF.

This sequence joins TRBV6-1 and TRBJ2-7, with D possibly being TRBD2 (5 bases). CDR3 length equals 16 residues. V was pared by 0 bases and J by 3 bases, with 15 bases between. Germline lookup yields CDR1 MNHNS and CDR2 SASEGT. The CDR3 loop is CASSEAVPGSLYEQYF. The CDR3 DNA sequence: TGTGCCAGCAGTGAAGCCGTACCGGGATCGCTCTACGAGCAGTACTTC.

The chain is built from TRBV29-1 and TRBJ2-3; 7 nucleotides agree with TRBD2. Germline V gives CDR1 SQVTM, CDR2 ANQGSEA. Trimming took 5 bases from V and 4 from J; bases not matched to a gene: 15. This CDR3 is built from 16 residues. The CDR3 sequence is CSVLAGVFQDPDTQYF. Written as DNA, the CDR3 is TGCAGCGTTCTGGCGGGGGTTTTTCAGGACCCAGATACGCAGTATTTT.

The chain couples TRBV9 to TRBJ2-5; perhaps TRBD2 as D (6 bases). Trimming pared 3 bases from V and 5 bases from J, leaving 17 bases between. This CDR3 contains 15 residues. The germline CDR1 and CDR2 sequences are SGDLS and YYNGEE. Written as DNA, the CDR3 is TGTGCCAGCAGCGGGGGAGGCGGGAATCGTGAGACCCAGTACTTC. It specifies CASSGGGGNRETQYF. Together with reference TRBV9 and TRBJ2-5, the CDR3 gives the full variable domain: DSGVTQTPKHLITATGQRVTLRCSPRSGDLSVYWYQQSLDQGLQFLIQYYNGEERAKGNILERFSAQQFPDLHSELNLSSLELGDSALYFCASSGGGGNRETQYFGPGTRLLVL.

The chain employs TRBV7-8 and TRBJ2-1, with 9 positions matching TRBD1. The CDR3 length is 17 residues. CDR1 is SGHVS, CDR2 FQNEAQ, per germline. Trimming at V came to 1 base and at J to 4 bases, leaving 8 bases not matched to a gene. The CDR3 region has the DNA TGTGCCAGCAGCTTAGGGCACGGGACAGGGCTATACAATGAGCAGTTCTTC. It specifies CASSLGHGTGLYNEQFF.